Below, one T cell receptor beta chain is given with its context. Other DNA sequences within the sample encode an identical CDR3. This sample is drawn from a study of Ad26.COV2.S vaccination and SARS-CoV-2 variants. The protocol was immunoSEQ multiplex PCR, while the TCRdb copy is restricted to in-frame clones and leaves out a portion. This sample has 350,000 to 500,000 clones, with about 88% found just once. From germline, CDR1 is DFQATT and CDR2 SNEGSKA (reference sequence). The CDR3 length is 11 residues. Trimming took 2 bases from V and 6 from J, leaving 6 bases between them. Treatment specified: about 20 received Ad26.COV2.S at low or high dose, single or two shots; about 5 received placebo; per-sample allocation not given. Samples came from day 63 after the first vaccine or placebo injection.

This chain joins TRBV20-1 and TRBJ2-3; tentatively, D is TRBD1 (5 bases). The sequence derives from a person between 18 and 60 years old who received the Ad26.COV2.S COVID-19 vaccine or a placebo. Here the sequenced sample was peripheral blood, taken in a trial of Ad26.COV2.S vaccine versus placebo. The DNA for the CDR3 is TGCAGTGCTAGAAGGGGCGATACGCAGTATTTT. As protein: CSARRGDTQYF.